These T cell receptor beta chains were read from a single sample in a study of T cells after yellow fever vaccination. TCRdb re-called the 5' RACE reads with MiXCR, one entry per CDR3 protein. Altogether some 300,000 distinct CDR3 sequences are present, approximately 11% being singletons, with the ten largest covering 3% to 4%. The material was CD4+ T cells sorted from PBMCs, obtained 45 days after the yellow fever booster vaccination. These receptors all come from a young man who received the YFV17D yellow fever vaccine. Both conserved end residues are part of each CDR3.

cdr3_length j_call v_call cdr3_aa
16 TRBJ2-1 TRBV29-1 CSVSSGGASSYNEQFF
12 TRBJ2-5 TRBV12-3/TRBV12-4 CASGQAQETQYF
16 TRBJ1-6 TRBV19 CASSTGRTGSLSPLHF
16 TRBJ1-3 TRBV18 CASSPIQGDVGNTIYF
12 TRBJ1-2 TRBV7-2 CASSFLRYGYTF
15 TRBJ1-5 TRBV3-1 CASSQNGGSNQPQHF
14 TRBJ1-1 TRBV18 CASSKGDLGLEAFF
15 TRBJ2-3 TRBV7-8 CASSGLAGGSDTQYF
15 TRBJ1-4 TRBV9 CASSVAQGLGEKLFF
12 TRBJ1-2 TRBV4-3 CASSPLQGGYTF
11 TRBJ2-1 TRBV4-2 CASTLTDGRFF
12 TRBJ2-4 TRBV21-1 CASIGDTDIQYF
13 TRBJ1-2 TRBV20-1 CSASPGGNYGYTF
14 TRBJ2-6 TRBV10-3 CAISEGSGANVLTF
14 TRBJ1-1 TRBV6-6 CASSYSLGKTEAFF
14 TRBJ1-2 TRBV11-2 CASSSISNTDGYTF
16 TRBJ1-4 TRBV7-2 CASSLARVLANEKLFF
15 TRBJ2-7 TRBV5-6 CASSRQGPGSYEQYF
14 TRBJ2-3 TRBV7-9 CASRGGQGTDTQYF
15 TRBJ2-2 TRBV5-4 CASSLAKGSTGELFF
14 TRBJ2-7 TRBV7-2 CASSLSSSSYEQYF
14 TRBJ2-1 TRBV5-1 CASSLVAMVHEQFF
13 TRBJ1-4 TRBV18 CASSPQGSEKLFF
17 TRBJ2-1 TRBV7-2 CASSPLPSGGAYNEQFF
14 TRBJ1-2 TRBV5-1 CASSLAVAQYGYTF
15 TRBJ1-1 TRBV20-1 CSAAPQYPYGAEAFF
15 TRBJ1-3 TRBV7-2 CASSLRDRSGNTIYF
16 TRBJ2-2 TRBV5-1 CASSESTGVNTGELFF
12 TRBJ1-1 TRBV20-1 CSARYGNTEAFF
16 TRBJ2-1 TRBV20-1 CSARGVQGVNYNEQFF
12 TRBJ1-1 TRBV20-1 CSAIGNLAEAFF
16 TRBJ1-5 TRBV12-3/TRBV12-4 CASTLWDRGRRQPQHF
13 TRBJ1-2 TRBV5-1 CASRFQDGYGYTF
14 TRBJ1-2 TRBV18 CASSVRTDNYGYTF
13 TRBJ1-5 TRBV18 CASSGGAGQPQHF